The 32 T cell receptor beta chains below all came from one sample that was sequenced in a study of identical twins. A single record per CDR3 protein comes from TCRdb applying MiXCR to the 5' RACE reads. The sample records about 530,000 distinct CDR3 sequences, around 22% being singletons. Another study also made use of these data, one on yellow fever vaccine responses in identical twins.

Specimen: CD4+ T cells sorted from blood. These receptor sequences come from a woman aged 18 to 35 in good health.

The rearrangement joins TRBV5-1 to TRBJ2-5; D is unresolved. V gave up 6 bases and J gave up 4 bases, with 13 bases separating them. Per germline, CDR1 SGHRS and CDR2 YFSETQ. This CDR3 is built from 13 residues. Here the CDR3 DNA reads TGCGCCAGCAAGCCGGGTTGGGGAGAGACCCAGTACTTC. Its translation: CASKPGWGETQYF. Full variable domain (outside the CDR3, taken from reference TRBV5-1 and TRBJ2-5): KAGVTQTPRYLIKTRGQQVTLSCSPISGHRSVSWYQQTPGQGLQFLFEYFSETQRNKGNFPGRFSGRQFSNSRSEMNVSTLELGDSALYLCASKPGWGETQYFGPGTRLLVL.

The chain links TRBV7-8 to TRBJ1-5; D possibly corresponds to TRBD1 (5 bases). The germline V gene has CDR1 SGHVS and CDR2 FQNEAQ. V lost 3 bases and J 7 bases, leaving 10 bases between the germline ends. This CDR3 contains 13 residues. CDR3: CASSFGWGQPQHF. The CDR3, as DNA: TGTGCCAGCAGCTTCGGGTGGGGCCAGCCCCAGCATTTT.

This clonotype has only a few counts. The chain links TRBV5-6 to TRBJ2-1, with D perhaps assigned TRBD1 or TRBD2 (6 bases each). CDR3 length: 13 residues. With 3 bases removed from V and 6 bases from J, the gap between germline ends came to 10 bases. CDR1 is SGHDT and CDR2 is YYEEEE in the germline V gene. The CDR3 DNA follows: TGTGCCAGCAGCTGGGGGGCTAGCAATGAGCAGTTCTTC. Translated: CASSWGASNEQFF.

This clonotype appeared a few times. The gene calls are TRBV11-2 and TRBJ2-2; D gene uncertain. In germline, CDR1 is SGHAT, CDR2 FQNNGV. This CDR3 is 13 amino acids long. Trimming stripped 5 bases from V and 6 bases from J, with 10 bases between. The CDR3 region is CASSLLLAGELFF. The CDR3 nucleotides are TGTGCCAGCAGCCTCCTTCTCGCCGGGGAGCTGTTTTTT.

This clonotype has a single count. The rearrangement links TRBV10-3 to TRBJ2-1, with D perhaps TRBD1 or TRBD2 (6 bases each). CDR3 length equals 16 residues. The germline gives CDR1 ENHRY, CDR2 SYGVKD. V was clipped by 3 bases and J by 8 bases, with 20 bases between them. CDR3 sequence (DNA): TGTGCCATCAGTGAACCGGGGGCTAGCTCTGGGGATGAGCAGTTCTTC. It translates to CAISEPGASSGDEQFF.

This clonotype was picked up a small number of times. The V gene is TRBV5-1, the J gene TRBJ1-6; TRBD1 might be the D (6 bases). Trimming removed 6 bases at V and 8 bases at J, with 18 bases between. The CDR3 is 15 residues long. CDR1 is SGHRS and CDR2 is YFSETQ in the germline V gene. The CDR3 region has the DNA TGCGCCAGCAAGGGGGACTTTTCCCAGGATTCACCCCTCCACTTT. It codes for CASKGDFSQDSPLHF.

This clonotype was picked up a small number of times. This chain connects TRBV12-3 or TRBV12-4 to TRBJ2-1; TRBD2 might be the D (6 bases). This CDR3 region has 15 residues. Deletions cut 6 bases from V and 4 bases from J, with 16 bases between. As DNA, the CDR3 is TGTGCCAGCAGCAATCGGGACTCCCTTTACAATGAGCAGTTCTTC. This sequence encodes CASSNRDSLYNEQFF.

The chain combines TRBV28 with TRBJ2-7; 11 nucleotides line up with TRBD1. J gave up 2 bases and V 6 bases, and 3 bases lay outside the gene matches. Germline-derived CDR1 and CDR2 are MDHEN and SYDVKM. This CDR3 has 14 residues. CDR3 sequence (DNA): TGTGCCAGCAGCGGACAGGGGGCGACCTACGAGCAGTACTTC. Its protein is CASSGQGATYEQYF. The whole variable domain, filled in from reference TRBV28 and TRBJ2-7, reads DVKVTQSSRYLVKRTGEKVFLECVQDMDHENMFWYRQDPGLGLRLIYFSYDVKMKEKGDIPEGYSVSREKKERFSLILESASTNQTSMYLCASSGQGATYEQYFGPGTRLTVT.

The chain has TRBV5-1 and TRBJ1-2; no firm D call. Germline CDR1 SGHRS, CDR2 YFSETQ. V lost 6 bases to trimming and J lost 4 bases, with 7 bases between them. The length of the CDR3 is 11 residues. The CDR3 DNA reads TGCGCCAGCAATCCCCCCTATGGCTACACCTTC. Residues: CASNPPYGYTF.

CDR3: CASSLVGETYNEQFF. The CDR3 DNA is TGCGCCAGCAGCTTGGTTGGGGAGACCTACAATGAGCAGTTCTTC. This chain connects TRBV5-1 to TRBJ2-1; TRBD2 is a possible D gene (5 bases). There are 15 residues in the CDR3. Trimming took 0 bases from V and 2 from J, leaving 9 bases between them. In germline, CDR1 is SGHRS, CDR2 YFSETQ.

This chain connects TRBV29-1 to TRBJ1-1; tentatively, D is TRBD1 (5 bases). The CDR3 sequence is 12 residues long. The V end lost 4 bases, the J end lost 3 bases, and 9 bases lay between the germline ends. Germline values: CDR1 SQVTM, CDR2 ANQGSEA. CDR3 residues: CSVGEGHTEAFF. The CDR3, as DNA: TGCAGCGTTGGGGAGGGGCACACTGAAGCTTTCTTT.

V is TRBV12-3 or TRBV12-4 and J is TRBJ1-2, with TRBD1 as a possible D gene (5 bases). CDR3 size: 14 residues. V shed 3 bases and J shed 2 bases, with 10 bases lying between them. CDR3: CASSLVQANYGYTF. In DNA, the CDR3 is TGTGCCAGCAGTTTGGTACAGGCGAACTATGGCTACACCTTC.

The V gene is TRBV4-1, the J gene TRBJ2-3; tentatively, D is TRBD2 (6 bases). The CDR3 consists of 15 residues. Germline-derived CDR1 and CDR2 are MGHRA and YSYEKL. V was clipped by 4 bases and J by 0 bases, with 11 bases between them. CDR3: CASSRFGGSTDTQYF. CDR3 sequence (DNA): TGCGCCAGCAGCCGATTTGGGGGGAGCACAGATACGCAGTATTTT.

In its sample, this clonotype was seen a few times. The chain employs TRBV14 and TRBJ2-7, with D possibly called TRBD1 or TRBD2 (5 bases each). Trimming removed 4 bases at V and 6 bases at J, with 16 bases between. This CDR3 has 14 residues. Germline assignment: CDR1 SGHDN and CDR2 FVKESK. CDR3 region: CASSPSLGPSEQYV. The CDR3, as DNA: TGTGCCAGCAGCCCATCTCTGGGACCTTCCGAGCAGTACGTC.

This clonotype has a handful of counts. The chain is built from TRBV10-1 and TRBJ2-3; TRBD2 agrees at 8 bases. Germline V gene lookup returns CDR1 WNHNN and CDR2 SYGVQD (reference sequence). The junction had 8 bases not matched to a gene; V was cut back by 6 bases and J by 6 bases. The CDR3 consists of 14 residues. This CDR3 reads CASSRGGNTDTQYF. CDR3 coding DNA: TGCGCCAGCAGCCGCGGGGGGAATACCGATACGCAGTATTTT.

This clonotype was picked up a small number of times. V and J are TRBV4-2 and TRBJ2-2; TRBD1 or TRBD2 may be the D gene (7 bases each). The CDR3 runs to 16 residues. Deletions cut 3 bases from V and 5 bases from J, with 16 bases between. Germline CDR1 and CDR2: LGHNA and YNFKEQ. CDR3 residues: CASSQSARGGTGELFF. CDR3 nucleotides: TGTGCCAGCAGCCAGTCAGCCAGGGGGGGGACCGGGGAGCTGTTTTTT.

This chain uses TRBV20-1 with TRBJ2-5, with D possibly TRBD1 on 6 matching bases. The CDR3 runs to 19 residues. Germline assignment: CDR1 DFQATT and CDR2 SNEGSKA (reference sequence). With 2 bases removed from V and 3 bases from J, the gap between germline ends came to 28 bases. The CDR3 loop reads CSARRLLGATSMGEETQYF. CDR3 coding DNA: TGCAGTGCTAGAAGGCTTTTGGGGGCAACCTCTATGGGAGAAGAGACCCAGTACTTC.

This clonotype appeared a few times. J is TRBJ1-3 and V is TRBV12-3 or TRBV12-4, with D unresolved. The CDR3 is made up of 16 amino acids. Trimming took 2 bases from V and 4 from J, leaving 15 bases between them. CDR3 coding DNA: TGTGCCAGCAGTTTAAACTCCCGGATGTCGGGAAACACCATATATTTT. Its translation is CASSLNSRMSGNTIYF.

This clonotype came up a few times. The chain uses TRBV20-1 and TRBJ1-5; D is unresolved. In germline, CDR1 is DFQATT, CDR2 SNEGSKA (reference sequence). V shed 3 bases and J shed 0 bases, with 9 bases lying between them. This CDR3 comprises 14 residues. CDR3 sequence reads: CSASPGNSNQPQHF. The CDR3 coding sequence is TGCAGTGCTAGTCCGGGAAATAGCAATCAGCCCCAGCATTTT.

The chain combines TRBV7-2 with TRBJ2-7, with 9 bases fitting TRBD2. The junction had 8 bases not matched to a gene; V was cut back by 2 bases and J by 6 bases. The CDR3 totals 15 residues. The germline CDR1 and CDR2 sequences are SGHTA and FQGNSA. CDR3 in DNA: TGTGCCAGCAGCTTACCCATGACTAGCGGTTTCGAGCAGTACTTC. Translating gives CASSLPMTSGFEQYF.

The table lists this clonotype with a few counts. The V gene is TRBV24-1, the J gene TRBJ2-1; D uncertain. V gave up 5 bases and J gave up 6 bases, with 7 bases separating them. CDR3 length: 12 residues. Germline V gives CDR1 KGHDR, CDR2 SFDVKD. The CDR3 nucleotides read TGTGCCACCAGTGGGAATTTCAATGAGCAGTTCTTC. Amino acid sequence: CATSGNFNEQFF.

This clonotype occurred many times. This chain uses TRBV7-2 with TRBJ2-1, with 8 bases aligning to TRBD1. Looked up from germline, CDR1 is SGHTA and CDR2 is FQGNSA. The V and J ends lost 4 bases and 5 bases, in that order; junction bases with no gene match: 13. This CDR3 spans 17 amino acids. CDR3 loop: CASSYRGQGTGDNEQFF. The CDR3 DNA reads as TGTGCCAGCAGCTACAGGGGTCAGGGGACAGGCGACAATGAGCAGTTCTTC.

This rearrangement joins TRBV11-2 to TRBJ2-7, with 12 positions matching TRBD2. V dropped 1 base and J dropped 2; count of bases not matched to a gene: 15. The CDR3 sequence is 20 residues long. The germline gives CDR1 SGHAT, CDR2 FQNNGV. The CDR3 loop is CASSLVGNLAGGPTTYEQYF. CDR3 DNA: TGTGCCAGCAGCTTAGTTGGGAACCTAGCGGGAGGGCCCACCACCTACGAGCAGTACTTC.

The chain is built from TRBV20-1 and TRBJ2-5; 11 bases map to TRBD2. The germline CDR1 and CDR2 sequences are DFQATT and SNEGSKA (reference sequence). CDR3 length: 18 residues. V was pared by 6 bases and J by 4 bases, with 19 bases of the junction left unmatched. CDR3 bases: TGCAGTGCCTCAGGGGTAGGGCTAGCGGGAGGAGGGAGAGAGACCCAGTACTTC. Its translation: CSASGVGLAGGGRETQYF.

The rearrangement joins TRBV15 to TRBJ2-1, with 12 nucleotides matching TRBD2. Germline V CDR1 and CDR2: LNHNV, YYDKDF (reference sequence). The CDR3 loop spans 17 amino acids. V was pared by 1 base and J by 9 bases, with 10 bases of the junction left unmatched. The CDR3 loop is CATSRGRLAGGPGEQFF. CDR3 coding DNA: TGTGCCACCAGCAGAGGGCGTCTAGCGGGAGGGCCGGGTGAGCAGTTCTTC.

This clonotype was detected a few times. This sequence joins TRBV5-1 and TRBJ2-7, with 7 bases identical to TRBD1. Unmatched junction bases numbered 4, after V lost 2 bases and J lost 2 bases. The germline gives CDR1 SGHRS, CDR2 YFSETQ. The CDR3 runs 14 residues. The CDR3 loop reads CASSLWTGPYEQYF. The CDR3 DNA sequence: TGCGCCAGCAGCTTATGGACAGGACCCTACGAGCAGTACTTC.

The V call is TRBV5-1, the J call TRBJ2-1; 8 nucleotides line up with TRBD2. The CDR3 spans 12 residues. Unmatched junction bases numbered 5, after V lost 4 bases and J lost 11 bases. The germline V gene encodes CDR1 SGHRS and CDR2 YFSETQ. CDR3 DNA: TGCGCCAGCAGCCAGGGCGGGGGGAAGCAGTTCTTC. Translation: CASSQGGGKQFF.

This clonotype was counted at least ten times. V usage is TRBV12-3 or TRBV12-4 and J usage is TRBJ2-5, with 8 positions matching TRBD1. V was pared by 6 bases and J by 3 bases, with 3 bases of the junction left unmatched. This CDR3 is 13 amino acids long. As DNA, the CDR3 is TGTGCCAGCAGCGGACAGGGCAAAGAGACCCAGTACTTC. Its protein is CASSGQGKETQYF.

This clonotype has more than one count but fewer than ten. This chain uses TRBV12-3 or TRBV12-4 with TRBJ1-1; D gene uncertain. This CDR3 region has 16 residues. V lost 2 bases to trimming and J lost 1 base, with 14 bases between them. As DNA, the CDR3 is TGTGCCAGCAGTTTATCGGCAGTTTTTTCGAACACTGAAGCTTTCTTT. It yields the protein CASSLSAVFSNTEAFF.

There are a few counts of this clonotype. The J gene is TRBJ1-2, the V gene TRBV7-8, with a possible D match to TRBD1 (5 bases). Germline values: CDR1 SGHVS, CDR2 FQNEAQ. V was shortened by 2 bases and J by 6 bases, with 13 bases between the two germline ends. The CDR3 contains 14 residues. CDR3 nucleotides: TGTGCCAGCAGCTTATTACAGGAGGACCATGGCTACACCTTC. Protein sequence: CASSLLQEDHGYTF.

This clonotype was seen a handful of times. CDR3: CASSFLIPRDNSPLHF. In nucleotides, the CDR3 is TGTGCCAGCAGTTTTTTGATTCCCAGAGATAATTCACCCCTCCACTTT. This rearrangement joins TRBV12-3 or TRBV12-4 to TRBJ1-6; D gene unclear. Trimming removed 3 bases from V and 5 bases from J, with 14 bases in between. CDR3 length equals 16 residues.

The chain couples TRBV20-1 to TRBJ2-5, with 7 bases matching TRBD2. Trimming took 2 bases from V and 2 from J; bases not matched to a gene: 14. Germline values: CDR1 DFQATT, CDR2 SNEGSKA (reference sequence). CDR3 length: 17 residues. The DNA of the CDR3 is TGCAGTGCTAGAACCTGGGAGGCTAGCGGAAGACAAGAGACCCAGTACTTC. Its translation is CSARTWEASGRQETQYF.